The 32 T cell receptor beta chains below all came from one sample that was sequenced in a study of blood T cells in healthy people across ages. Primed by a sample-barcoded 5' primer and a J-beta primer mix, a second PCR proceeded for roughly 7 to 12 cycles. TCRdb passed the 5' RACE reads through MiXCR, listing each CDR3 protein once. The data show about 650,000 distinct CDR3 sequences, 32% seen once. The sequenced material came from blood. The receptors stem from a woman over 75 in good health.

The table lists this clonotype with many counts. The rearrangement uses TRBV10-2 and TRBJ2-2, with D tentatively TRBD2 (6 bases). The V end was cut by 6 bases, the J end by 2 bases, with 16 bases between. Germline assignment: CDR1 WSHSY and CDR2 SAAADI. The CDR3 sequence is 16 residues long. This chain's CDR3 is CASSVRGGVNTGELFF. The CDR3 DNA is TGCGCCAGCAGCGTTCGGGGCGGGGTTAACACCGGGGAGCTGTTTTTT.

This clonotype has at least ten counts. This rearrangement joins TRBV11-2 to TRBJ2-1; no definite D call. The ends were cut back, 5 bases at V and 5 bases at J, with 7 bases in the middle. The CDR3 has 12 amino acids. Germline V CDR1 and CDR2: SGHAT, FQNNGV. The CDR3 is CASSRTHNEQFF. CDR3 coding DNA: TGTGCCAGCAGCAGAACCCACAATGAGCAGTTCTTC.

This clonotype appeared many times. The chain links TRBV29-1 to TRBJ2-2; D uncertain. There are 15 residues in the CDR3. The germline V and J ends were trimmed by 4 bases and 5 bases, with 17 bases remaining between them. Germline values: CDR1 SQVTM, CDR2 ANQGSEA. The chain's CDR3 is CSVVSDQRSTGELFF. CDR3 sequence (DNA): TGCAGCGTTGTCTCCGACCAGAGATCAACCGGGGAGCTGTTTTTT.

With respect to this clonotype: A read error is possible here, since a much larger clone lies one base away. The genes are TRBV4-2 and TRBJ2-4; 10 bases are a match to TRBD1. The closer fit of TRBJ2-7 to the DNA end suggests the J call may be wrong. This CDR3 contains 14 residues. Germline V gives CDR1 LGHNA, CDR2 YNFKEQ. This CDR3 reads CVSSYGTGEYEQYF. CDR3 DNA: TGTGTCAGCAGCTACGGGACAGGGGAGTACGAGCAGTACTTC.

Details on this clonotype: This may come from a read error, since a much larger clone is one base off. This chain connects TRBV20-1 to TRBJ2-3, with 8 bases matching TRBD2. The ends lost 0 bases at V and 0 bases at J; junction bases unmatched: 8. The CDR3 has 17 residues. Germline V gene data show CDR1 as DFQATT and CDR2 as SNEGSKA (reference sequence). The DNA of the CDR3 is TGCAGTGCTAGAGATTATCGGTCTAGCGGGAGCACAGATACGCAGTATTTT. Encoded protein: CSARDYRSSGSTDTQYF.

About this clonotype: A much bigger clone sits one base away, suggesting this may be a read error. V usage is TRBV2 and J usage is TRBJ2-6, with D tentatively TRBD1 (6 bases). Germline V CDR1 and CDR2: SNHLY, FYNNEI. Trimming cost V 7 bases and J 1 base, with 17 bases left between them. The CDR3 is 17 residues long. CDR3 amino acids: CASKKGRGLSGANVLTF. CDR3 in DNA: TGTGCCAGCAAGAAAGGCAGGGGATTGTCTGGGGCCAACGTCCTGACTTTC.

This CDR3 reads CASSSSVGTVPYNEQFF. For the CDR3, the DNA is TGTGCCAGCAGCTCCTCAGTGGGGACAGTCCCCTACAATGAGCAGTTCTTC. V usage is TRBV7-9 and J usage is TRBJ2-1, with 7 bases fitting TRBD1. CDR3 length: 17 residues. Trimming cost V 4 bases and J 2 bases; bases outside gene matches: 11. From germline, CDR1 is SEHNR and CDR2 FQNEAQ (reference sequence).

This clonotype was counted ten times or more. This chain connects TRBV5-4 to TRBJ2-5; the D is unclear. Germline loops: CDR1 SGHNT, CDR2 YYREEE (reference sequence). V lost 4 bases, J lost 0 bases, and 13 bases lay in between. CDR3 length: 15 amino acids. This CDR3 reads CASSKGPSYQETQYF. In DNA form, the CDR3 reads TGTGCCAGCAGCAAAGGACCCTCGTACCAAGAGACCCAGTACTTC.

Comment on this clonotype: Given a much more abundant clone one base away, this may be a read error. DNA for the CDR3: TGTGCTAGTGGTTTCGGACTAGCGGTCTACAATGAGCAGTTCTTC. Protein product: CASGFGLAVYNEQFF. The chain joins TRBV12-5 to TRBJ2-1; 10 positions agree with TRBD2. From germline, CDR1 is LGHNT and CDR2 FRNRAP. The CDR3 covers 15 residues. With 3 bases clipped from V and 3 bases from J, the junction kept 2 bases outside the gene matches. The whole variable domain, filled in from reference TRBV12-5 and TRBJ2-1, reads DARVTQTPRHKVTEMGQEVTMRCQPILGHNTVFWYRQTMMQGLELLAYFRNRAPLDDSGMPKDRFSAEMPDATLATLKIQPSEPRDSAVYFCASGFGLAVYNEQFFGPGTRLTVL.

In the case of this clonotype: A much larger clone lies a single base off, so this may be a read error. The chain recombines TRBV5-1 with TRBJ2-3, with 8 bases aligning to TRBD2. Per the germline V gene, CDR1 is SGHRS and CDR2 is YFSETQ. The CDR3 totals 15 residues. CDR3 protein: CASRSGLESIDTQYF. The CDR3 nucleotides are TGCGCCAGCAGGTCGGGACTAGAGAGCATAGATACGCAGTATTTT.

There are many counts of this clonotype. The V call is TRBV15, the J call TRBJ2-5; D tentatively fits TRBD1 or TRBD2 (5 bases each). This CDR3 contains 13 residues. CDR1 and CDR2 from the germline V gene are LNHNV and YYDKDF (reference sequence). V shed 0 bases and J shed 9 bases, with 11 bases lying between them. The DNA of the CDR3 is TGTGCCACCAGCAGAGACCCTGGGGACGCCCAGTACTTC. It translates to CATSRDPGDAQYF.

This clonotype was seen only a few times. A much larger clone sits a single nucleotide away, making a read error possible. This chain connects TRBV7-8 to TRBJ2-7; D is uncertain. V was clipped by 5 bases and J by 6 bases, with 11 bases between them. Germline CDR1 SGHVS, CDR2 FQNEAQ. The CDR3 runs to 12 residues. As DNA, the CDR3 is TGTGCCAGCAGCCCCGACAATTTCGAGCAGTACTTC. Translated, it gives CASSPDNFEQYF.

This clonotype was observed many times. This chain connects TRBV7-2 to TRBJ2-4; D call uncertain. The CDR3 is made up of 15 amino acids. Trimming removed 4 bases at V and 8 bases at J, with 18 bases between. Germline V gene lookup returns CDR1 SGHTA and CDR2 FQGNSA. The CDR3 DNA is TGTGCCAGCAGCTCGACCTTGACGCTAGGTCACATTCAGTACTTC. Encoded protein: CASSSTLTLGHIQYF.

This clonotype came up many times. CDR3: CASSPLPDTQYF. As DNA, the CDR3 is TGTGCCAGCAGTCCCCTTCCAGATACGCAGTATTTT. V is TRBV12-3 or TRBV12-4 and J is TRBJ2-3; D call uncertain. This CDR3 comprises 12 residues. Deletions cut 5 bases from V and 4 bases from J, with 7 bases between.

This clonotype was counted between two and nine times. The rearrangement links TRBV20-1 to TRBJ1-5; D is undetermined. The CDR3 is made up of 12 amino acids. Germline CDR1 reads DFQATT; CDR2 reads SNEGSKA (reference sequence). The V and J ends lost 4 bases and 7 bases respectively, with 11 bases between them. DNA for the CDR3: TGCAGTGCTATCGGACGAGGGCAGCCCCAGCATTTT. It yields the protein CSAIGRGQPQHF.

The rearrangement uses TRBV2 and TRBJ1-5, with a possible D match to TRBD1 (5 bases). This CDR3 has 17 residues. Germline lookup yields CDR1 SNHLY and CDR2 FYNNEI. The V and J ends lost 3 bases and 1 base respectively, with 16 bases between them. CDR3 amino acids: CASSERGPVLSNQPQHF. As DNA, the CDR3 is TGTGCCAGCAGTGAGCGGGGACCAGTCCTGAGCAATCAGCCCCAGCATTTT.

This chain connects TRBV7-3 to TRBJ2-6; 8 bases line up with TRBD1. With 6 bases clipped from V and 4 bases from J, the junction kept 5 bases outside the gene matches. The V gene's germline CDR1 is SGHTA and CDR2 FQGTGA. The CDR3 is 15 residues long. The CDR3 DNA sequence: TGTGCCAGCAGGGCAGGGGGCTTCGGGGCCAACGTCCTGACTTTC. This encodes CASRAGGFGANVLTF.

Only a few counts were recorded for this clonotype. CDR3 nucleotide sequence: TGCGCCAGCAGCTTAACGGGCGGGGAGCTGTTTTTT. The encoded protein is CASSLTGGELFF. This chain links TRBV5-1 with TRBJ2-2; no clear D. Germline CDR1 is SGHRS and CDR2 is YFSETQ. The CDR3 consists of 12 residues. Trimming cost V 2 bases and J 7 bases, with 6 bases left between them.

The rearrangement joins TRBV7-2 to TRBJ2-5; unclear D gene. The CDR3 contains 17 residues. From germline, CDR1 is SGHTA and CDR2 FQGNSA. The V end lost 5 bases, the J end lost 1 base, and 20 bases lay between the germline ends. The CDR3 loop reads CASSQRTQYRAQETQYF. Written as DNA, the CDR3 is TGTGCCAGCAGCCAACGAACCCAATACCGGGCCCAAGAGACCCAGTACTTC.

This clonotype was counted many times. The rearrangement links TRBV5-6 to TRBJ2-3; TRBD2 might be the D (6 bases). Germline V gene lookup returns CDR1 SGHDT and CDR2 YYEEEE. V shed 4 bases and J shed 1 base, with 13 bases lying between them. The CDR3 totals 15 residues. The CDR3 nucleotides are TGTGCCAGCAGCCCGACGGGGGAGGGCACAGATACGCAGTATTTT. Translated, it gives CASSPTGEGTDTQYF. Complete variable domain (other parts from reference TRBV5-6 and TRBJ2-3): DAGVTQSPTHLIKTRGQQVTLRCSPKSGHDTVSWYQQALGQGPQFIFQYYEEEERQRGNFPDRFSGHQFPNYSSELNVNALLLGDSALYLCASSPTGEGTDTQYFGPGTRLTVL.

Remarks on this clonotype: A read error may be the cause here, since a much bigger clone is one base away. This chain connects TRBV5-1 to TRBJ2-1; 7 bases match TRBD2. The CDR3 runs 15 residues. Germline CDR1 and CDR2: SGHRS and YFSETQ. The DNA for the CDR3 is TGCGCCAGCACAACCGGGGGGACCTCCTACAATGAGCTGTTCTTC. It codes for CASTTGGTSYNELFF.

The chain combines TRBV5-4 with TRBJ1-2; D perhaps matches TRBD1 (6 bases). CDR1 and CDR2 (germline): SGHNT, YYREEE (reference sequence). V lost 3 bases to trimming and J lost 4 bases, with 16 bases between them. The length of the CDR3 is 15 residues. CDR3 loop: CASSSGHPSSYGYTF. The CDR3, as DNA: TGTGCCAGCAGCTCGGGACACCCCAGTTCCTATGGCTACACCTTC. The whole variable domain, filled in from reference TRBV5-4 and TRBJ1-2, reads ETGVTQSPTHLIKTRGQQVTLRCSSQSGHNTVSWYQQALGQGPQFIFQYYREEENGRGNFPPRFSGLQFPNYSSELNVNALELDDSALYLCASSSGHPSSYGYTFGSGTRLTVV.

The table lists this clonotype with many counts. The chain employs TRBV11-3 and TRBJ2-1; D uncertain. Trimming removed 1 base at V and 0 bases at J, with 13 bases between. Germline lookup yields CDR1 SGHNT and CDR2 YENEEA. This CDR3 is 17 amino acids long. In nucleotides, the CDR3 is TGTGCCAGCAGCTTAGTAACCCTGAGAAGCTCCTACAATGAGCAGTTCTTC. Protein product: CASSLVTLRSSYNEQFF.

J is TRBJ2-2 and V is TRBV7-2; no firm D call. The ends were cut back, 4 bases at V and 2 bases at J, with 11 bases in the middle. The CDR3 is made up of 15 amino acids. The germline V gene encodes CDR1 SGHTA and CDR2 FQGNSA. DNA of the CDR3: TGTGCCAGCAGCTCACACGGACCTAACACCGGGGAGCTGTTTTTT. It is translated as CASSSHGPNTGELFF.

This clonotype was counted ten times or more. The chain has TRBV7-2 and TRBJ2-1; no firm D call. This CDR3 spans 16 amino acids. Trimming took off 5 bases at V and 5 bases at J, with 19 bases between the two ends. Germline V lookup: CDR1 SGHTA, CDR2 FQGNSA. Here the CDR3 DNA reads TGTGCCAGCAGCCAGTACCGGCCTCTGGGGAACAATGAGCAGTTCTTC. Its translation is CASSQYRPLGNNEQFF. Drawing the rest from reference TRBV7-2 and TRBJ2-1, the complete variable domain is GAGVSQSPSNKVTEKGKDVELRCDPISGHTALYWYRQSLGQGLEFLIYFQGNSAPDKSGLPSDRFSAERTGGSVSTLTIQRTQQEDSAVYLCASSQYRPLGNNEQFFGPGTRLTVL.

As for this clonotype: This may be a read error, as it is one base from a much larger clone. The chain carries TRBV6-1 and TRBJ2-5; possibly TRBD2 for D (5 bases). CDR1 MNHNS and CDR2 SASEGT come from the germline V gene. Deletions cut 6 bases from V and 1 base from J, with 9 bases between. This CDR3 has 13 amino acids. In DNA, the CDR3 is TGTGCCAGCAGGGGGAGCCTCCAAGAGACCCAGTACTTC. This translates into CASRGSLQETQYF.

Notes on this clonotype: A single base separates this from a much larger clone, so it may be a read error. The chain employs TRBV5-1 and TRBJ2-5; maybe TRBD1 (6 bases). With 0 bases removed from V and 7 bases from J, the gap between germline ends came to 10 bases. The germline V gene encodes CDR1 SGHRS and CDR2 YFSETQ. The CDR3 spans 13 residues. CDR3 protein: CASSLVMTGTQYF. CDR3 coding DNA: TGCGCCAGCAGCTTGGTCATGACAGGGACCCAGTACTTC.

The V and J genes are TRBV5-1 and TRBJ2-7, with 13 bases identical to TRBD2. V shed 3 bases and J 2 bases; nucleotides not matched to a gene: 5. The CDR3 spans 16 residues. Germline loops: CDR1 SGHRS, CDR2 YFSETQ. This CDR3 is CASSSSGLAGAYEQYF. The CDR3 coding sequence is TGCGCCAGCAGCTCTTCCGGACTAGCGGGAGCCTACGAGCAGTACTTC.

The table lists this clonotype with many counts. V gene TRBV6-6 combines with J gene TRBJ2-7; the D is unclear. Trimming stripped 4 bases from V and 3 bases from J, with 10 bases between. Per germline, CDR1 MNHNY and CDR2 SVGAGI (reference sequence). This CDR3 has 13 residues. This CDR3 reads CASSSRLYYEQYF. Here the CDR3 DNA reads TGTGCCAGCAGTTCCCGACTGTACTACGAGCAGTACTTC.

The rearrangement joins TRBV29-1 to TRBJ1-2; 8 bases are a match to TRBD1. The length of the CDR3 is 13 residues. Trimming cost V 6 bases and J 4 bases; bases outside gene matches: 7. Germline V gives CDR1 SQVTM, CDR2 ANQGSEA. CDR3 residues: CSVGQAGGYGYTF. CDR3 DNA sequence: TGCAGCGTGGGACAGGCCGGGGGCTATGGCTACACCTTC.

Ten or more counts support this clonotype. This rearrangement joins TRBV30 to TRBJ2-1, with a weak D call TRBD1 (6 bases). V dropped 4 bases and J dropped 0 bases, with 10 bases sitting between them. The CDR3 spans 14 residues. Germline-derived CDR1 and CDR2 are GTSNPN and SVGIG (reference sequence). The CDR3 DNA follows: TGTGCCTGGAATAGAGGGGGCTCCTACAATGAGCAGTTCTTC. Its translation: CAWNRGGSYNEQFF.

This clonotype was observed at least ten times. This rearrangement joins TRBV3-1 to TRBJ1-2; 10 bases match TRBD1. The CDR3 has 15 amino acids. With 2 bases clipped from V and 7 bases from J, the junction kept 7 bases outside the gene matches. CDR1 is LGHDT and CDR2 is YNNKEL in the germline V gene (reference sequence). CDR3 DNA sequence: TGTGCCAGCAGCCAAACGGACAGGGGGGGTGGTGGCTACACCTTC. Its protein product is CASSQTDRGGGGYTF.